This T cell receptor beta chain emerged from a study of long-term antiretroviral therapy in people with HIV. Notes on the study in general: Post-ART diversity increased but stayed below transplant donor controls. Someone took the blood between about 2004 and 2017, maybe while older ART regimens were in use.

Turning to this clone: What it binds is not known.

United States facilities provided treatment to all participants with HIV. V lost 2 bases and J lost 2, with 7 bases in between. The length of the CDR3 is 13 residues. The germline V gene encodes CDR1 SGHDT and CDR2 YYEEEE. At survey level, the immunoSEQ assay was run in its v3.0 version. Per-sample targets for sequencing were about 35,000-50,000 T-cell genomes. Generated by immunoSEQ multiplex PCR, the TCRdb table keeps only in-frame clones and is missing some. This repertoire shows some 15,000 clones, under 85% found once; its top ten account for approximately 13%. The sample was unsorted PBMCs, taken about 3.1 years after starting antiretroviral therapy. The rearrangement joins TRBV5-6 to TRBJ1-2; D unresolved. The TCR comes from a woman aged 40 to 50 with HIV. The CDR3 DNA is TGTGCCAGCAGCTTCGGCAGCAACTATGGCTACACCTTC. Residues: CASSFGSNYGYTF.